These 7 T cell receptor beta chains originate from one sample sequenced in a study of blood T cell repertoires in COVID-19. The table came from immunoSEQ multiplex PCR; TCRdb's copy has only in-frame clones and leaves some out. The sample has approximately 280,000 clones, approximately 84% seen once; the top ten hold roughly 1.5%. Sequenced sample: peripheral blood. These receptors were taken from a human donor with COVID-19, enrolled during active disease. The donor label of this sample is uncertain.

This chain uses TRBV6-4 with TRBJ1-5; D not certain. CDR1 and CDR2 from the germline V gene are MRHNA and SNTAGT. V lost 0 bases and J 0 bases, leaving 6 bases between the germline ends. This CDR3 contains 15 residues. The CDR3, as DNA: TGTGCCAGCAGTGACTCGGGCAATAGCAATCAGCCCCAGCATTTT. This gives the protein CASSDSGNSNQPQHF.

This sequence joins TRBV6-5 and TRBJ2-7, with 9 nucleotides matching TRBD1. This CDR3 spans 15 amino acids. The V segment lost 6 bases and the J segment 0 bases; nucleotides outside the gene matches: 6. Germline V gene data show CDR1 as MNHEY and CDR2 as SVGAGI. CDR3 residues: CASRKDRGSSYEQYF. The CDR3 DNA reads as TGTGCCAGCAGGAAAGACAGGGGGAGCTCCTACGAGCAGTACTTC.

The chain couples TRBV5-5 to TRBJ1-2; TRBD1 might be the D (5 bases). V was pared by 0 bases and J by 0 bases, with 15 bases between. This CDR3 has 17 amino acids. From germline, CDR1 is SGHKS and CDR2 YYEKEE (reference sequence). CDR3 sequence: CASSLASGGSSNYGYTF. For the CDR3, the DNA is TGTGCCAGCAGCTTGGCCTCGGGGGGATCTTCTAACTATGGCTACACCTTC.

This clone appeared a single time. The rearrangement links TRBV12-5 to TRBJ2-3; 8 bases map to TRBD2. J lost 9 bases, V lost 3 bases, and 8 bases had no gene match. Germline lookup yields CDR1 LGHNT and CDR2 FRNRAP. This CDR3 has 14 residues. In DNA form, the CDR3 reads TGTGCTAGTGGTTTTACGCGGGGGGCTGGGACGCAGTATTTT. Translating gives CASGFTRGAGTQYF.

The CDR3 loop reads CASSFQTGIKNTEAFF. As DNA, the CDR3 is TGTGCCAGCAGTTTCCAGACAGGGATAAAGAACACTGAAGCTTTCTTT. The rearrangement joins TRBV27 to TRBJ1-1; 7 nucleotides agree with TRBD1. The V segment lost 3 bases and the J segment 1 base; nucleotides outside the gene matches: 8. Germline assignment: CDR1 MNHEY and CDR2 SMNVEV (reference sequence). This CDR3 is 16 amino acids long.

The chain is built from TRBV30 and TRBJ2-6; D may be TRBD1 (6 bases). This CDR3 is 19 amino acids long. Looked up from germline, CDR1 is GTSNPN and CDR2 is SVGIG (reference sequence). The V and J ends lost 3 bases and 0 bases respectively, with 21 bases between them. The CDR3 protein is CAWSQSYDRLTSGANVLTF. Here the CDR3 DNA reads TGTGCCTGGAGCCAAAGCTACGACAGGCTTACCTCTGGGGCCAACGTCCTGACTTTC.

This clone was found a few times. The chain is built from TRBV2 and TRBJ2-3, with TRBD1 as a possible D gene (6 bases). Germline V gene data show CDR1 as SNHLY and CDR2 as FYNNEI. V lost 6 bases and J 4 bases, leaving 11 bases between the germline ends. The CDR3 totals 13 residues. The CDR3 DNA reads as TGTGCCAGCAGGAAACAGGGTTCAGATACGCAGTATTTT. Protein product: CASRKQGSDTQYF.